This TCR beta chain was captured by sequencing in a study of T cells after yellow fever vaccination. In the case of this clonotype: Its antigen is unknown.

V was cut by 4 bases and J by 4 bases, with 20 bases left in between. The CDR3 is 16 residues long. Per germline, CDR1 SEHNR and CDR2 FQNEAQ (reference sequence). Study-level findings and limits: Once the booster was given, most primary-vaccination clones reappeared, at over 95% for CD4 and 88% for CD8.

Using its own MiXCR run on the 5' RACE reads, TCRdb lists one record per CDR3 protein. The sample has 450,000 to 550,000 distinct CDR3 sequences, 21% seen once. This receptor was taken from a man aged 18 to 29 who received the YFV17D yellow fever vaccine. V usage is TRBV7-9 and J usage is TRBJ2-7; a weak D match, TRBD1 (6 bases). The starting material was PBMCs, obtained 21 days after the first yellow fever vaccination. CDR3 bases: TGTGCCAGCAGCTCTTCAACCGGGACAACTAGTTACGAGCAGTACGTC. As protein: CASSSSTGTTSYEQYV.